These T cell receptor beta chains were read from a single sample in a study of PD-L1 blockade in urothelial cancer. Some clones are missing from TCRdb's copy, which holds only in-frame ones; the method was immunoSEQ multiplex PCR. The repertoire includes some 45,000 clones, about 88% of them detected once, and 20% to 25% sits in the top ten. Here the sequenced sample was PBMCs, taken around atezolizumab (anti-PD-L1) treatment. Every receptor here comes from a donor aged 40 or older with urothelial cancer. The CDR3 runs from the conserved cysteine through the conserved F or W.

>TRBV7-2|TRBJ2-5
CASSLALAGSPQETQYF
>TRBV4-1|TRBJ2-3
CASSQQLTTRLSDTQYF
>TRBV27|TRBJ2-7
CASSLSRPETSGSDEQYF
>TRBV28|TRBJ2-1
CASPPGGGISYNEQFF
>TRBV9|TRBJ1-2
CAGSQGTNYGYTF
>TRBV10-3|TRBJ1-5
CAISESVGGGGKKPQHF
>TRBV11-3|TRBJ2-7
CASSPRDRGQRGSYEQYF
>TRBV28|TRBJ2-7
CASSPPRRPYEQYF
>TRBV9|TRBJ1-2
CASSVSQGRGYTF
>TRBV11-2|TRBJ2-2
CASSEGGLAANTGELFF
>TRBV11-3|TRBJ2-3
CASSLPPVDTQYF
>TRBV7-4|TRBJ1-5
CASSPAAGRPQHF